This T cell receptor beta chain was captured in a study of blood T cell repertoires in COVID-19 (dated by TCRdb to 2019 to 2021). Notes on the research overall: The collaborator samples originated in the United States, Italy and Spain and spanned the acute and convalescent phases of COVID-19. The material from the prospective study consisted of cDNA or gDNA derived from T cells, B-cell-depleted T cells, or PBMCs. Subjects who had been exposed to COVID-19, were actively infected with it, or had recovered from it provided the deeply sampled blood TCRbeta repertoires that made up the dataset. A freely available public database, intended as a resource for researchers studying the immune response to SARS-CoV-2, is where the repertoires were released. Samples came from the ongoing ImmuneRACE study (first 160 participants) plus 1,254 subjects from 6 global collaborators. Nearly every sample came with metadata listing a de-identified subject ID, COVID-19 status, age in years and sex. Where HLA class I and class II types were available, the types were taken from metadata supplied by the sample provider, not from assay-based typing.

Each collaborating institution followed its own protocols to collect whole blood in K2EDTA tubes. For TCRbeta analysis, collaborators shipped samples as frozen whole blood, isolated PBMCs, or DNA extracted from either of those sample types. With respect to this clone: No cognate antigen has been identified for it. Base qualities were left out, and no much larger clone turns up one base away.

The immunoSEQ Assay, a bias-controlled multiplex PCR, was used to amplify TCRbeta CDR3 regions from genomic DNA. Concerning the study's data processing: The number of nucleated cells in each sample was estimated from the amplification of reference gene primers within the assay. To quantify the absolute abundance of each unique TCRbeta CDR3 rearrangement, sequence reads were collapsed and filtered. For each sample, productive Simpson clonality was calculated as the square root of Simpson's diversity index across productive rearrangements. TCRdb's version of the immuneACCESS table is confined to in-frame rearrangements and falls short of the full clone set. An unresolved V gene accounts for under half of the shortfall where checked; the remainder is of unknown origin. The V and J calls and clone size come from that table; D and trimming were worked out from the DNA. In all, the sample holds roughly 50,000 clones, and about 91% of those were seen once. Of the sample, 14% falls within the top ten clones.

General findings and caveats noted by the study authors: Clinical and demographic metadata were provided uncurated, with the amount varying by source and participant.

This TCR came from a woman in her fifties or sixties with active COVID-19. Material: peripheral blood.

The bases are TGTGCCAGCAGCCAAGGAAAAACAGGGGACTATGGCTACACCTTC. The encoded protein is CASSQGKTGDYGYTF. Recombination joined TRBV3-1 (or the pseudogene TRBV3-2) with TRBJ1-2, and TRBD1 aligns with 7 junction nucleotides. The CDR3 covers 15 residues, taking in both the cysteine and the phenylalanine. Kept here is only the CDR3 DNA, which spans 45 bases and is read in frame from base 1. CDR1 and CDR2 were assigned from the germline V gene (reference sequence) as LGHDT and YNNKEL. V trim: 1 base; J trim: 3 bases; unmatched bases: 5.